The 20 T cell receptor beta chains presented below share a single source sample, sequenced in a study of blood T cell repertoires in COVID-19. Data came from immunoSEQ multiplex PCR; TCRdb stores just in-frame clones and leaves some out. This repertoire shows approximately 270,000 clones, about 80% found once; its top ten account for about 9.6%. Sequenced input: peripheral blood. The receptor set was obtained from an elderly man with acute or convalescent COVID-19.

This chain uses TRBV6-6 with TRBJ1-2, with unresolved D. CDR1 is MNHNY and CDR2 is SVGAGI in the germline V gene (reference sequence). V shed 2 bases and J shed 5 bases, with 9 bases lying between them. The CDR3 is 13 residues long. CDR3 region: CASSYRQEYGYTF. CDR3 nucleotide sequence: TGTGCCAGCAGTTACCGTCAGGAATATGGCTACACCTTC.

This clone was observed once. The genes are TRBV27 and TRBJ2-1; 11 bases map to TRBD2. Germline V gene data show CDR1 as MNHEY and CDR2 as SMNVEV (reference sequence). The V gene end was trimmed by 2 bases and the J gene end by 5 bases; junction bases not matched to a gene: 2. The CDR3 extends over 15 amino acids. This CDR3 reads CASSLLAGGDNEQFF. The CDR3 DNA is TGTGCCAGCAGTTTACTAGCGGGAGGTGACAATGAGCAGTTCTTC.

CDR3 nucleotide sequence: TGTGCCAGCACTCCAGCGGGGAGCCTCTGGGATGAGCAGTTCTTC. Translation: CASTPAGSLWDEQFF. V gene TRBV27 combines with J gene TRBJ2-1; 7 nucleotides align to TRBD2. The CDR3 is 15 amino acids. V was pared by 7 bases and J by 8 bases, with 14 bases of the junction left unmatched. Germline CDR1 reads MNHEY; CDR2 reads SMNVEV (reference sequence).

The gene calls are TRBV30 and TRBJ1-3; TRBD1 is a possible D gene (5 bases). There are 14 residues in the CDR3. The ends were cut back, 0 bases at V and 5 bases at J, with 11 bases in the middle. Per the germline V gene, CDR1 is GTSNPN and CDR2 is SVGIG (reference sequence). CDR3 residues: CAWSVQRGRNTIYF. CDR3 sequence (DNA): TGTGCCTGGAGTGTACAGCGGGGACGAAACACCATATATTTT.

The DNA for the CDR3 is TGTGCCAGCAGCCCACGACAGGGGAGGAACAATGAGCAGTTCTTC. Translation gives CASSPRQGRNNEQFF. V gene TRBV7-3 combines with J gene TRBJ2-1; 8 bases line up with TRBD1. The germline CDR1 and CDR2 sequences are SGHTA and FQGTGA. Trimming at V came to 5 bases and at J to 5 bases, leaving 8 bases not matched to a gene. This CDR3 is built from 15 residues. The entire variable domain, with the rest obtained from reference TRBV7-3 and TRBJ2-1, is as follows: GAGVSQTPSNKVTEKGKYVELRCDPISGHTALYWYRQSLGQGPEFLIYFQGTGAADDSGLPNDRFFAVRPEGSVSTLKIQRTERGDSAVYLCASSPRQGRNNEQFFGPGTRLTVL.

The DNA of the CDR3 is TGTGCCAGCCGAGTCGGGAGGCAAACCTATGAAAAACTGTTTTTT. This gives the protein CASRVGRQTYEKLFF. V usage is TRBV19 and J usage is TRBJ1-4; D unresolved. In germline, CDR1 is LNHDA, CDR2 SQIVND (reference sequence). The CDR3 sequence is 15 residues long. Trimming took 9 bases from V and 6 from J, leaving 20 bases between them.

CDR3 amino acids: CASSAGGPGQPQHF. The CDR3 nucleotides read TGTGCCAGCAGCGCGGGGGGGCCCGGTCAGCCCCAGCATTTT. The chain links TRBV5-4 to TRBJ1-5; possible D gene TRBD1, 6 bases. V lost 4 bases and J 6 bases, leaving 14 bases between the germline ends. This CDR3 comprises 14 residues. From germline, CDR1 is SGHNT and CDR2 YYREEE (reference sequence). The variable domain in full, with the rest retrieved from reference TRBV5-4 and TRBJ1-5, is ETGVTQSPTHLIKTRGQQVTLRCSSQSGHNTVSWYQQALGQGPQFIFQYYREEENGRGNFPPRFSGLQFPNYSSELNVNALELDDSALYLCASSAGGPGQPQHFGDGTRLSIL.

V gene TRBV6-5 combines with J gene TRBJ1-2, with 8 bases lining up with TRBD1. V lost 6 bases to trimming and J lost 5 bases; unmatched junction nucleotides: 11. The CDR3 has 15 residues. Germline V CDR1 and CDR2: MNHEY, SVGAGI. The CDR3, as DNA: TGTGCCAGCAGCCCATCGGGGACAGGAGGTTATGGCTACACCTTC. Encoded protein: CASSPSGTGGYGYTF.

J is TRBJ2-2 and V is TRBV3-1 (or the pseudogene TRBV3-2); TRBD2 aligns across 7 bases. The CDR3 is 16 amino acids. Germline CDR1 and CDR2: LGHDT and YNNKEL (reference sequence). V lost 1 base, J lost 5 bases, and 7 bases stayed unmatched. This CDR3 is CASSQVGLAETGELFF. The CDR3 DNA is TGTGCCAGCAGCCAAGTTGGTCTAGCGGAAACCGGGGAGCTGTTTTTT.

This rearrangement joins TRBV6-2 or TRBV6-3 to TRBJ1-1; D is perhaps TRBD1 (6 bases). V lost 4 bases to trimming and J lost 4 bases, with 10 bases between them. Germline CDR1 is MNHEY and CDR2 is SVGEGT. This CDR3 comprises 13 residues. Here the CDR3 reads CASSWTVGTEAFF. The CDR3 nucleotides read TGTGCCAGCAGTTGGACAGTGGGCACTGAAGCTTTCTTT.

The rearrangement links TRBV15 to TRBJ2-4, with TRBD1 matching over 11 bases. Germline V lookup: CDR1 LNHNV, CDR2 YYDKDF (reference sequence). J lost 1 base, V lost 3 bases, and 14 bases had no gene match. CDR3 length: 20 amino acids. CDR3 nucleotides: TGTGCCACCAGCAGGGCCCGGACAGGGGGCCCTTCCGGGGCCAAAAACATTCAGTACTTC. Translation: CATSRARTGGPSGAKNIQYF.

This clone occurred once. The chain carries TRBV2 and TRBJ2-5, with D perhaps matching TRBD2 (5 bases). V was clipped by 8 bases and J by 7 bases, with 20 bases between them. CDR1 is SNHLY, CDR2 FYNNEI, per germline. CDR3 length equals 14 residues. The CDR3 DNA sequence: TGTGCCAGCTTTCGAGGACTGGGTCCGGGGACCCAGTACTTC. Its translation is CASFRGLGPGTQYF.

This sequence joins TRBV2 and TRBJ2-7, with D hard to call. The germline V gene encodes CDR1 SNHLY and CDR2 FYNNEI. With 6 bases removed from V and 0 bases from J, the gap between germline ends came to 12 bases. The CDR3 runs 14 residues. CDR3 coding DNA: TGTGCCAGCAGGGAATGGGCGAGCTCCTACGAGCAGTACTTC. It translates to CASREWASSYEQYF.

This chain connects TRBV9 to TRBJ2-5; TRBD1 aligns across 7 bases. V lost 4 bases, J lost 5 bases, and 14 bases stayed unmatched. This CDR3 is 16 amino acids long. CDR1 and CDR2 from the germline V gene are SGDLS and YYNGEE. CDR3 bases: TGTGCCAGCAGCCTCCGGACAGGAAGGGCAAAGGAGACCCAGTACTTC. This sequence encodes CASSLRTGRAKETQYF.

The genes are TRBV19 and TRBJ2-1, with D maybe TRBD1 (6 bases). With 7 bases removed from V and 10 bases from J, the gap between germline ends came to 11 bases. The V gene's germline CDR1 is LNHDA and CDR2 SQIVND (reference sequence). The CDR3 extends over 11 amino acids. The CDR3 DNA is TGTGCCAGTACAGGTGGGGGCGAGCAGTTCTTC. It codes for CASTGGGEQFF.

The chain couples TRBV2 to TRBJ1-3; unclear D gene. Trimming removed 5 bases at V and 0 bases at J, with 11 bases between. The V gene's germline CDR1 is SNHLY and CDR2 FYNNEI. This CDR3 comprises 15 residues. CDR3 sequence: CASSPDGYSGNTIYF. The DNA for the CDR3 is TGTGCCAGCAGTCCAGACGGGTACTCTGGAAACACCATATATTTT.

This sequence joins TRBV28 and TRBJ1-1; no clear D. CDR1 and CDR2 from the germline V gene are MDHEN and SYDVKM. V lost 4 bases to trimming and J lost 7 bases, with 7 bases between them. The CDR3 is made up of 11 amino acids. The CDR3 protein is CASSSAGEAFF. The CDR3 region has the DNA TGTGCCAGCAGTTCTGCCGGTGAAGCTTTCTTT.

This chain connects TRBV30 to TRBJ1-5; 7 bases are shared with TRBD1. Unmatched junction bases numbered 2, after V lost 1 base and J lost 2 bases. This CDR3 has 14 amino acids. Germline V gene data show CDR1 as GTSNPN and CDR2 as SVGIG (reference sequence). CDR3 region: CAWSGGTGNQPQHF. As DNA, the CDR3 is TGTGCCTGGAGTGGAGGGACAGGCAATCAGCCCCAGCATTTT.

This CDR3 reads CASSLGQVVTDTQYF. As DNA, the CDR3 is TGTGCCAGCAGCCTCGGACAGGTGGTGACAGATACGCAGTATTTT. The chain joins TRBV3-1 (or the pseudogene TRBV3-2) to TRBJ2-3; TRBD1 agrees at 7 bases. With V trimmed by 4 bases and J by 3 bases, 7 bases remained unmatched. CDR3 length equals 15 residues. Germline-derived CDR1 and CDR2 are LGHDT and YNNKEL (reference sequence).

The rearrangement uses TRBV3-1 (or the pseudogene TRBV3-2) and TRBJ1-1, with D perhaps matching TRBD1 (5 bases). The CDR3 is 15 amino acids. Germline V gene lookup returns CDR1 LGHDT and CDR2 YNNKEL (reference sequence). Trimming cost V 5 bases and J 5 bases, with 18 bases left between them. CDR3 nucleotides: TGTGCCAGCAGCAACAGCATTAGGGGAGGGACTGAAGCTTTCTTT. It specifies CASSNSIRGGTEAFF.